Presented here are 7 T cell receptor beta chains from one specimen sequenced in a study of PD-1 blockade in classical Hodgkin lymphoma. The table came from immunoSEQ multiplex PCR; TCRdb's copy has only in-frame clones and leaves some out. Of approximately 22,000 clones listed, over 70% are singletons. As to time point: cycle 4 day 1 (C4D1), after 5 to 7 weeks of nivolumab. Following autologous stem cell transplantation, relapse occurred in every patient, and exposure to brentuximab vedotin varied. This specimen was peripheral blood mononuclear cells (PBMCs), taken before the fourth cycle of nivolumab. The origin of the receptors is a human donor with classical Hodgkin lymphoma.

The chain carries TRBV27 and TRBJ2-5; D perhaps matches TRBD1 (6 bases). This CDR3 spans 15 amino acids. V lost 4 bases and J lost 1, with 13 bases in between. Germline CDR1 and CDR2: MNHEY and SMNVEV (reference sequence). CDR3 coding DNA: TGTGCCAGCAGTTCTATGCAGGGGACCCAAGAGACCCAGTACTTC. Translation gives CASSSMQGTQETQYF.

The gene calls are TRBV27 and TRBJ2-5; D remains unclear. Germline values: CDR1 MNHEY, CDR2 SMNVEV (reference sequence). V was shortened by 4 bases and J by 0 bases, with 3 bases between the two germline ends. The CDR3 has 12 amino acids. The CDR3, as DNA: TGTGCCAGCAGTTCAAACCAAGAGACCCAGTACTTC. Translating it yields CASSSNQETQYF.

The chain is built from TRBV4-1 and TRBJ2-5; perhaps TRBD1 as D (7 bases). V gave up 1 base and J gave up 3 bases, with 12 bases separating them. The germline V gene encodes CDR1 MGHRA and CDR2 YSYEKL. The CDR3 is 15 residues long. As DNA, the CDR3 is TGCGCCAGCAGCCAAGTGGAGGGGGCGGAAGAGACCCAGTACTTC. It translates to CASSQVEGAEETQYF.

This chain links TRBV5-1 with TRBJ2-1; 12 nucleotides agree with TRBD2. The V gene end was trimmed by 1 base and the J gene end by 6 bases; junction bases not matched to a gene: 5. Germline values: CDR1 SGHRS, CDR2 YFSETQ. The CDR3 is made up of 16 amino acids. CDR3 residues: CASSLQRTSGVNEQFF. The CDR3 bases are TGCGCCAGCAGCTTGCAAAGGACTAGCGGGGTCAATGAGCAGTTCTTC. Full variable domain (outside the CDR3, taken from reference TRBV5-1 and TRBJ2-1): KAGVTQTPRYLIKTRGQQVTLSCSPISGHRSVSWYQQTPGQGLQFLFEYFSETQRNKGNFPGRFSGRQFSNSRSEMNVSTLELGDSALYLCASSLQRTSGVNEQFFGPGTRLTVL.

The chain recombines TRBV7-3 with TRBJ2-3; 9 positions agree with TRBD1. The CDR3 covers 14 residues. Trimming at V came to 5 bases and at J to 5 bases, leaving 5 bases not matched to a gene. Germline CDR1 reads SGHTA; CDR2 reads FQGTGA. The CDR3 reads CASSPGQGRDTQYF. The DNA for the CDR3 is TGTGCCAGCAGCCCGGGACAGGGTAGAGATACGCAGTATTTT.

V is TRBV5-1 and J is TRBJ2-5; D possibly corresponds to TRBD2 (6 bases). The tail of the sequence fits TRBJ2-7 better, so the J call may be wrong. The CDR3 covers 14 residues. Germline CDR1 SGHRS, CDR2 YFSETQ. CDR3 DNA sequence: TGCGCCAGCAGCTTGTTTGGGACTGGGGCCGAGCAGTACTTC. Translation gives CASSLFGTGAEQYF.

CDR3 DNA: TGTGCCAGCAGTGAGATAGGTGGAGGAGAGACCCAGTACTTC. Translation gives CASSEIGGGETQYF. This chain links TRBV2 with TRBJ2-5, with a possible D match to TRBD2 (5 bases). The ends were cut back, 3 bases at V and 4 bases at J, with 12 bases in the middle. The CDR3 is made up of 14 amino acids. Germline V gene sequence: CDR1 SNHLY, CDR2 FYNNEI.